This TCR beta chain is drawn from a study of OX40 agonist ivuxolimab in advanced cancers. Overall study context: As their treatment, patients were administered ivuxolimab, an agonistic anti-OX40 (CD134) antibody. Study-wide results and caveats: There were also nonresponders showing low normalized T-cell clonal expansion.

TCRdb's copy holds only in-frame clones and misses some; the assay was immunoSEQ multiplex PCR. The sample lists over 65,000 clones; about 85% were seen once. This clone was seen just once. No antigen is known for it. This receptor was obtained from an adult with an advanced solid tumor such as melanoma, head and neck, liver or kidney cancer. Here the sequenced sample was CD4+ or CD8+ T cells sorted from blood, taken in a trial of the OX40 agonist ivuxolimab.

The CDR3: CASSERGPDTQYF. The CDR3 DNA follows: TGCGCCAGCAGTGAGCGAGGTCCAGATACGCAGTATTTT. V usage is TRBV10-1 and J usage is TRBJ2-3; the D is unclear. Trimming took off 2 bases at V and 4 bases at J, with 7 bases between the two ends. In germline, CDR1 is WNHNN, CDR2 SYGVQD (reference sequence). CDR3 length: 13 amino acids.